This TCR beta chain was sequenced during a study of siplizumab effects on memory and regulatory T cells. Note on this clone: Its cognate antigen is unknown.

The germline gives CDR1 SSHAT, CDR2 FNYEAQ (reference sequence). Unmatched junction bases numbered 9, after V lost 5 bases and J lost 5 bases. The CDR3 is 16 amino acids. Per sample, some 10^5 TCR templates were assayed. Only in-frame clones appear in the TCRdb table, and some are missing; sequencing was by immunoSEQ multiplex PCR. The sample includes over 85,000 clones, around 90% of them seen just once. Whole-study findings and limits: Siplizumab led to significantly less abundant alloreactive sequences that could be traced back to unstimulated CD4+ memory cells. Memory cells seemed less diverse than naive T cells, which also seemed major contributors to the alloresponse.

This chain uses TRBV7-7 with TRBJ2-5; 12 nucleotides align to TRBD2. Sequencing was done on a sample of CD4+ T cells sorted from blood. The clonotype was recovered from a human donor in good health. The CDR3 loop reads CASSLGLAGPGETQYF. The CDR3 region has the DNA TGTGCCAGCAGCCTCGGACTAGCGGGGCCCGGGGAGACCCAGTACTTC.